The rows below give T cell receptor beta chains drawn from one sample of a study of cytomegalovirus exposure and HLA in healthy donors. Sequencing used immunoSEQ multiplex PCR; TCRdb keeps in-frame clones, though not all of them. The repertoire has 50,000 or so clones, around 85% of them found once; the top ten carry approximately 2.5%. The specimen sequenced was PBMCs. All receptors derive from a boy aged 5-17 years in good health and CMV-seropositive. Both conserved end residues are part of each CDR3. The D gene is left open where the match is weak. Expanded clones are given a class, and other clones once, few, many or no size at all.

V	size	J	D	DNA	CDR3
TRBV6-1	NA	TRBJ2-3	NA	TGTGCCAGCAGTGAACGGCGGCTATCCACAGATACGCAGTATTTT	CASSERRLSTDTQYF
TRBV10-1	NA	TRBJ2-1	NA	TGCGCCAGCAGTGAGTCGAGAGGGGGGGCACGCGAGCAGTTCTTC	CASSESRGGAREQFF
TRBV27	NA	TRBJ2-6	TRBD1	TGTGCCAGCAGTCCCTGGACAGGGGGCTTCTCTGGGGCCAACGTCCTGACTTTC	CASSPWTGGFSGANVLTF
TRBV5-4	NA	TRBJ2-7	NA	TGTGCCAGCAGCTTGGTAGAATCGGTCTACGAGCAGTACTTC	CASSLVESVYEQYF
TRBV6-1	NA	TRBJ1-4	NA	TGTGCCAGCAGGCTCCGGTCTTTTAATGAAAAACTGTTTTTT	CASRLRSFNEKLFF
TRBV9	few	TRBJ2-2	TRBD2	TGTGCCAGCAAGCCGGGACTAGGGACCGGGGAGCTGTTTTTT	CASKPGLGTGELFF
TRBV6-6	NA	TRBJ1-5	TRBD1	TGTGCCAGCACAAAACCGGGACAGGGGTTCAATCAGCCCCAGCATTTT	CASTKPGQGFNQPQHF
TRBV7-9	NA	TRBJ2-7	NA	TGTTCCAGCAGTCGAGATACAGGGTTTCACAACGAGCAGTACTTC	CSSSRDTGFHNEQYF
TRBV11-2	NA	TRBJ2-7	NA	TGTGCCAGCAGGGCGGGGACCTACGAGCAGTACTTC	CASRAGTYEQYF
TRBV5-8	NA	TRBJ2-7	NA	TGTGCCAGCAGCTTGTACTTGGAGCAGTACTTC	CASSLYLEQYF
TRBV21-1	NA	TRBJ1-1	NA	TGTGCCAGCAGCGTTCAGACAGGGGTGAACACTGAAGCTTTCTTT	CASSVQTGVNTEAFF
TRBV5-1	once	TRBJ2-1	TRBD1	TGCGCCAGCAGCTCAACGACAGGGTATTACAATGAGCAGTTCTTC	CASSSTTGYYNEQFF
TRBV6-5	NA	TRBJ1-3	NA	TGTGCCAGCAGGCTCGACGCCGCGGTACGAGACACCATATATTTT	CASRLDAAVRDTIYF
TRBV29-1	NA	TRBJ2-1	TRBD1	TGCAGCGTTGCAGGGTGGACAGGGGGGATGGAGCAGTTCTTC	CSVAGWTGGMEQFF
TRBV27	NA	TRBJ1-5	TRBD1	TGTGCCAGCAGTCCGGGACAGGTTTCTTACAATCAGCCCCAGCATTTT	CASSPGQVSYNQPQHF
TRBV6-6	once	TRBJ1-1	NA	TGTGCCAGCAGTTACTCGCCCGCAGGTAAGGGGACTGAAGCTTTCTTT	CASSYSPAGKGTEAFF
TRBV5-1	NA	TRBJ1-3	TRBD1	TGCGCCAGCAGCTTGGGACAGGGTTTTGAGTTTGACACCATATATTTT	CASSLGQGFEFDTIYF
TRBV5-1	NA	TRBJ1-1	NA	TGCGCCAGCAGCTTGGCGGGGGATAGAGGTGAAGCTTTCTTT	CASSLAGDRGEAFF
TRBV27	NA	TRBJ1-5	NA	TGTGCCAGCAGTTTGGTACAGGGCAGTCAGCCCCAGCATTTT	CASSLVQGSQPQHF
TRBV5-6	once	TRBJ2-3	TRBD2	TGTGCCAGCAGCTTACAACTAGCGGGGGGCGATACGCAGTATTTT	CASSLQLAGGDTQYF
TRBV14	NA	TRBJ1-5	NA	TGTGCCAGCAGCCATACGAACAGGTATAGCAATCAGCCCCAGCATTTT	CASSHTNRYSNQPQHF
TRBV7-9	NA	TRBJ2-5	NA	TGTGCCAGCAGCTTAATGGAGGAGACCCAGTACTTC	CASSLMEETQYF
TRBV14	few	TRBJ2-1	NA	TGTGCCAGCAGCCACCCCGCGGGCTTTAGCTCCTACAATGAGCAGTTCTTC	CASSHPAGFSSYNEQFF
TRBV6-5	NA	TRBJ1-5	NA	TGTGCCAGCAGTCCCGAGTTCGGCAATCAGCCCCAGCATTTT	CASSPEFGNQPQHF
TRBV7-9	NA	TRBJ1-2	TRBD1	TGTGCCAGCAGCGAAGAGGGACAGATCTATGGCTACACCTTC	CASSEEGQIYGYTF
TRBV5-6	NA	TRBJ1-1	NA	TGTGCCAGCAGCTTTATAACTAACACTGAAGCTTTCTTT	CASSFITNTEAFF
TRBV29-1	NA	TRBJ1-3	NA	TGCAGCGTTGAATCAGGGTTTTCTGGAAACACCATATATTTT	CSVESGFSGNTIYF
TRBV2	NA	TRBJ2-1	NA	TGTGCCAGCAGTAGGGAGAAAGGCTACAATGAGCAGTTCTTC	CASSREKGYNEQFF
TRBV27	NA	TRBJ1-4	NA	TGTGCCAGCAGACTCAACCTTTTATCGGAAAAACTGTTTTTT	CASRLNLLSEKLFF
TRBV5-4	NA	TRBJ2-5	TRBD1	TGTGCCAGCAGCTCGGAACAGGGGGCGCAGGGAGAGACCCAGTACTTC	CASSSEQGAQGETQYF
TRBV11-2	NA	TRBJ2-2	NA	TGTGCCAGCAGCTTCCCCTGGAGGGGGCGAGGCACCGGGGAGCTGTTTTTT	CASSFPWRGRGTGELFF
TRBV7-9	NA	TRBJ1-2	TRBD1	TGTGCCAGCAGCCCGCCGGACAGGGGCGATGGCTACACCTTC	CASSPPDRGDGYTF
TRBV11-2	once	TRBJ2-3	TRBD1	TGTGCCAGCAGCTGGGCTCAGGGGGCCACAGATACGCAGTATTTT	CASSWAQGATDTQYF
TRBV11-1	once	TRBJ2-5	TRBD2	TGTGCCAGCAGCTCCGGGACTAGCGGGGGAGGACAAGAGACCCAGTACTTC	CASSSGTSGGGQETQYF
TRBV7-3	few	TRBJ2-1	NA	TGTGCCAGCAGTAGAGCGGGCGGGAATCGGATACGTAGAAACTACAATGAGCAGTTCTTC	CASSRAGGNRIRRNYNEQFF